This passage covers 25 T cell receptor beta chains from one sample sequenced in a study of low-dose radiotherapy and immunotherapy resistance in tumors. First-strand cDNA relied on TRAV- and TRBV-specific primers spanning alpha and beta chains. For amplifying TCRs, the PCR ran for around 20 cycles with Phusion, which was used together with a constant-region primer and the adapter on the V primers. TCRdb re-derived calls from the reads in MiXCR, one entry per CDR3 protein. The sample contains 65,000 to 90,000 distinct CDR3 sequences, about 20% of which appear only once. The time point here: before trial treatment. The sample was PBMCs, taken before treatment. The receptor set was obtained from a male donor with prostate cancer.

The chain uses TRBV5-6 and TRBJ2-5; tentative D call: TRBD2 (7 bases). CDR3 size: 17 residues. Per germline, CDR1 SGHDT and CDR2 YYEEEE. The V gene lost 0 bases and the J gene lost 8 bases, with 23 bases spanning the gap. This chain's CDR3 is CASSLVGAGTPWVTQYF. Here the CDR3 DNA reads TGTGCCAGCAGCTTGGTCGGAGCGGGGACACCATGGGTTACCCAGTACTTC.

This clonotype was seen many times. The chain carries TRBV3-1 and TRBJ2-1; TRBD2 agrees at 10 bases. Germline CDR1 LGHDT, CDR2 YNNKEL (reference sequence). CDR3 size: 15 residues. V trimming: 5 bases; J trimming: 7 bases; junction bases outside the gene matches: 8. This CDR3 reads CASSYPSGRWNEQFF. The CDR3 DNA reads TGTGCCAGCAGCTACCCTAGCGGGAGATGGAATGAGCAGTTCTTC.

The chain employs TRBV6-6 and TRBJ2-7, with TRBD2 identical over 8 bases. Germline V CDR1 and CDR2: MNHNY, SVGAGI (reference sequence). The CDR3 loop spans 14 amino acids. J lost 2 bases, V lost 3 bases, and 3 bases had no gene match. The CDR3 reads CASSYREGTYEQYF. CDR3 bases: TGTGCCAGCAGTTATCGGGAGGGGACCTACGAGCAGTACTTC.

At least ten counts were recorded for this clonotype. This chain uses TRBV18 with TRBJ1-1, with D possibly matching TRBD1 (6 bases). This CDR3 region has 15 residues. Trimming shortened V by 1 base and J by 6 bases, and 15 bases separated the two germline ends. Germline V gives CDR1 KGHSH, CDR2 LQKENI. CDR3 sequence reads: CASSPLLRGAPEAFF. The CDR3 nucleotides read TGTGCCAGCTCACCACTCCTTAGGGGGGCCCCTGAAGCTTTCTTT.

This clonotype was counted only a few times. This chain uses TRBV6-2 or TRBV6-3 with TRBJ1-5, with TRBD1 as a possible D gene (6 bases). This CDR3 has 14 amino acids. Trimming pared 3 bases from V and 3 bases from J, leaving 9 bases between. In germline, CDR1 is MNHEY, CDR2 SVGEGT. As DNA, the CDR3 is TGTGCCAGCAGTTATCGACAGGACAATCAGCCCCAGCATTTT. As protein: CASSYRQDNQPQHF.

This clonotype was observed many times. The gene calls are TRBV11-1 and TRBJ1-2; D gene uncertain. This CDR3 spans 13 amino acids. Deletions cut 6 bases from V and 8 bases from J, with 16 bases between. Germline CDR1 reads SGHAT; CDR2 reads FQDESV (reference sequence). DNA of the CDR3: TGTGCCAGCAGTTCAGATACTTTCGCAGGCTACACCTTC. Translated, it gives CASSSDTFAGYTF.

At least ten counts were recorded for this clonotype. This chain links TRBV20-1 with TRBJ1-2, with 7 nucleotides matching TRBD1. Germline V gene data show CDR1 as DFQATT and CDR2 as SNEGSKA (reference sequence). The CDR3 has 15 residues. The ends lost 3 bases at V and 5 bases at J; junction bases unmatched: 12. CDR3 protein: CSARTGPGGTYGYTF. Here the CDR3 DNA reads TGCAGTGCTAGGACTGGGCCAGGGGGGACATATGGCTACACCTTC.

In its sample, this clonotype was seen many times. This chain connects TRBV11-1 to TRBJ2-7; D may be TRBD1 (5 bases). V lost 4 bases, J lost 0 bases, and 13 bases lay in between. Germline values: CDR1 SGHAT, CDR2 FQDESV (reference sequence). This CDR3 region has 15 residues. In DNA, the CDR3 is TGTGCCAGCAGCTCTGTGACAGAGAACTCCTACGAGCAGTACTTC. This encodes CASSSVTENSYEQYF.

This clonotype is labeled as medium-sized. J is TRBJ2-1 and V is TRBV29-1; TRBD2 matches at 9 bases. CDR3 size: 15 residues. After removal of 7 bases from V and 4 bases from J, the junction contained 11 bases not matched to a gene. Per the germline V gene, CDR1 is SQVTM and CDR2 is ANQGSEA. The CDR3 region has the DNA TGCAGCGCACCAAGGGCGGGAGGGCCTTACAATGAGCAGTTCTTC. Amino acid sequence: CSAPRAGGPYNEQFF.

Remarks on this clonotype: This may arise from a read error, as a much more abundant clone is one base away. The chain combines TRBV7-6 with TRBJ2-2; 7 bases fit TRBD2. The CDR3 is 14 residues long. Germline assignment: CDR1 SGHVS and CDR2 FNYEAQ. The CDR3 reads CASGFAGVTGELFF. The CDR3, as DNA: TGTGCCAGCGGCTTCGCGGGGGTAACCGGGGAGCTGTTTTTT.

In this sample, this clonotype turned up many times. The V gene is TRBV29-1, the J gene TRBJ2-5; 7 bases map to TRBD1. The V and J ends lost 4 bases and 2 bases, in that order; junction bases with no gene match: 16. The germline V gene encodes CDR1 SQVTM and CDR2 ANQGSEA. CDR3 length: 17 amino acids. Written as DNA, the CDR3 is TGCAGCGTTGTGACCGACAGGGTGGTCCGAATACAAGAGACCCAGTACTTC. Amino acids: CSVVTDRVVRIQETQYF.

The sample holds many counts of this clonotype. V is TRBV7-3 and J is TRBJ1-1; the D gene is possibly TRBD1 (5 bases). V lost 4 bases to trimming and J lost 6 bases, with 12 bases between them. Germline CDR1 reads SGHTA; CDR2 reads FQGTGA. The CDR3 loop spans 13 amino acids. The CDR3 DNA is TGTGCCAGCAGCTCGGACGGGGCGGCTGAAGCTTTCTTT. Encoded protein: CASSSDGAAEAFF. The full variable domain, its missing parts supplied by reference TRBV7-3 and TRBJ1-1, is GAGVSQTPSNKVTEKGKYVELRCDPISGHTALYWYRQSLGQGPEFLIYFQGTGAADDSGLPNDRFFAVRPEGSVSTLKIQRTERGDSAVYLCASSSDGAAEAFFGQGTRLTVV.

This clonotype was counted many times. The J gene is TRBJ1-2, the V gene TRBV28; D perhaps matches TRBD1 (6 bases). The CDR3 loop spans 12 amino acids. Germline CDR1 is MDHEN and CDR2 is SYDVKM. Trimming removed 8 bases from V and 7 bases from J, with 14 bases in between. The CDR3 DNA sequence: TGTGCCAGCGGGGGGCAGGTCGGTGGCTACACCTTC. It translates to CASGGQVGGYTF.

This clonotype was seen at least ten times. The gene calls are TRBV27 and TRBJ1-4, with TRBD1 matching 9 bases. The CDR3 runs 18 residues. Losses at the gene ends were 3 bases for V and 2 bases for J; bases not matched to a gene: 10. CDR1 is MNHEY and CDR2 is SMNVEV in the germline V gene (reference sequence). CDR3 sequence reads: CASSFPKEQGATNEKLFF. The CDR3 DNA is TGTGCCAGCAGTTTCCCCAAAGAACAGGGGGCTACTAATGAAAAACTGTTTTTT.

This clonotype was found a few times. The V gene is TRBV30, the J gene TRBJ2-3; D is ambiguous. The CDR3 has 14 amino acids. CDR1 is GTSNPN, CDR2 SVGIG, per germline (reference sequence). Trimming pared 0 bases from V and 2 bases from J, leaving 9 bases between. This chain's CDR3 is CAWSVRTDTDTQYF. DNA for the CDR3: TGTGCCTGGAGTGTAAGAACCGACACAGATACGCAGTATTTT.

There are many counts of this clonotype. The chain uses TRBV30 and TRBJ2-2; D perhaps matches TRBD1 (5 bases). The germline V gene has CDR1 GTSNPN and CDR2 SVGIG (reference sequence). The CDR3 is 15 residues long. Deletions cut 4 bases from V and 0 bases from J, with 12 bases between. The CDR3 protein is CAWKWAGTNTGELFF. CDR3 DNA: TGTGCCTGGAAATGGGCAGGGACGAACACCGGGGAGCTGTTTTTT.

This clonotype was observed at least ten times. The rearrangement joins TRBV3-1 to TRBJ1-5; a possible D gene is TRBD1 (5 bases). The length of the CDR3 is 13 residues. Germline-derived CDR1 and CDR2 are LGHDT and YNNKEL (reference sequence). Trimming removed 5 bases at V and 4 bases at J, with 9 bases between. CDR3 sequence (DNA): TGTGCCAGCAGCAGGGGCTTTAATCAGCCCCAGCATTTT. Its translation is CASSRGFNQPQHF.

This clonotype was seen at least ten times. CDR3 nucleotides: TGTGCCAGCAGCCAAAGGGACAGCGTCAAATATGGCTACACCTTC. It is translated as CASSQRDSVKYGYTF. V gene TRBV7-9 combines with J gene TRBJ1-2; 7 nucleotides align to TRBD1. With 5 bases clipped from V and 5 bases from J, the junction kept 11 bases outside the gene matches. The CDR3 covers 15 residues. Germline lookup yields CDR1 SEHNR and CDR2 FQNEAQ (reference sequence).

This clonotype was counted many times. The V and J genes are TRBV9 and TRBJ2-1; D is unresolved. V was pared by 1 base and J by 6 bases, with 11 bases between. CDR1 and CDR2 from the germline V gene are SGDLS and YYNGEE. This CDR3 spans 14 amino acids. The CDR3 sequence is CASSVNLVGNEQFF. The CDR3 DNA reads TGTGCCAGCAGCGTAAACCTAGTCGGCAATGAGCAGTTCTTC.

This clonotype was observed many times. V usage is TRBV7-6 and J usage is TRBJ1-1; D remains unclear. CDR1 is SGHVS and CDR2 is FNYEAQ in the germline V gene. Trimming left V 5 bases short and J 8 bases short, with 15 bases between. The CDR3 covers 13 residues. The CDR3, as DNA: TGTGCCAGCAGCCCCCGCGGGAAAATGGAAGCTTTCTTT. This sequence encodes CASSPRGKMEAFF.

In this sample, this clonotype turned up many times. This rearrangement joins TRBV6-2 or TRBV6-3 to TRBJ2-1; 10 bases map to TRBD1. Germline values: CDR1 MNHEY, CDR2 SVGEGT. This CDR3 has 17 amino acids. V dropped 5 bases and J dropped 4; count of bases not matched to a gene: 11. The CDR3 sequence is CASSQVIGTGVYNEQFF. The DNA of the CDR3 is TGTGCCAGCAGTCAAGTGATCGGGACAGGGGTATACAATGAGCAGTTCTTC.

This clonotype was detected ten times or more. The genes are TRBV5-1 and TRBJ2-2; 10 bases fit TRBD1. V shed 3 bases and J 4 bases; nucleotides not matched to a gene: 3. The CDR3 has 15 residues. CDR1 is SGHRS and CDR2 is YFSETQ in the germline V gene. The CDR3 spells CASSSGTGVTGELFF. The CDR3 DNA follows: TGCGCCAGCAGCTCCGGGACAGGGGTCACCGGGGAGCTGTTTTTT.

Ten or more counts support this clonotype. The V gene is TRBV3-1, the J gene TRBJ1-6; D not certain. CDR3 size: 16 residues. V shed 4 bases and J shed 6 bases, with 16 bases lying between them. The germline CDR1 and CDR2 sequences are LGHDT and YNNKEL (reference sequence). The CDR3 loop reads CASSRLGRIANSPLHF. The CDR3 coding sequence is TGTGCCAGCAGCCGCTTGGGAAGGATCGCTAATTCACCCCTCCACTTT.

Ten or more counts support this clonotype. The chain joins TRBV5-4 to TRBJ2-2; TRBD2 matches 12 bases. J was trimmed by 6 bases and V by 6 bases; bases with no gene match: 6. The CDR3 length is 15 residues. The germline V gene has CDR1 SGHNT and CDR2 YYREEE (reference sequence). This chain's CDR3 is CASTFGTSGPGELFF. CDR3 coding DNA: TGTGCCAGCACCTTCGGGACTAGCGGGCCCGGGGAGCTGTTTTTT.

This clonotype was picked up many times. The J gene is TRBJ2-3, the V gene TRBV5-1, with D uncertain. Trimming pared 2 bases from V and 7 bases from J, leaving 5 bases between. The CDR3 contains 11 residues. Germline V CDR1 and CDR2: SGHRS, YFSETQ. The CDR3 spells CASSFSNTQYF. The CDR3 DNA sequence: TGCGCCAGCAGCTTTTCAAATACGCAGTATTTT.